The sequence of this TCR beta chain was determined in a study of cytomegalovirus exposure and HLA in healthy donors. The germline CDR1 and CDR2 sequences are SEHNR and FQNEAQ (reference sequence). The V segment lost 6 bases and the J segment 3 bases; nucleotides outside the gene matches: 5. This CDR3 is built from 15 residues. Both 60 Vbeta primers and 13 Jbeta primers went into the PCR. Sequenced by immunoSEQ multiplex PCR; TCRdb stores in-frame clones only, minus some. In the table there are some 56,000 clones, approximately 80% of which are singletons. Material: PBMCs. This receptor was taken from a woman aged 40-49 years in good health and CMV-seronegative. The chain uses TRBV7-9 and TRBJ1-1; 12 bases are shared with TRBD1. CDR3 DNA: TGTGCCAGCAGTCCGGGACAGGGGGCGTACACTGAAGCTTTCTTT. It specifies CASSPGQGAYTEAFF. The full variable domain, rest sourced from reference TRBV7-9 and TRBJ1-1, is DTGVSQNPRHKITKRGQNVTFRCDPISEHNRLYWYRQTLGQGPEFLTYFQNEAQLEKSRLLSDRFSAERPKGSFSTLEIQRTEQGDSAMYLCASSPGQGAYTEAFFGQGTRLTVV.